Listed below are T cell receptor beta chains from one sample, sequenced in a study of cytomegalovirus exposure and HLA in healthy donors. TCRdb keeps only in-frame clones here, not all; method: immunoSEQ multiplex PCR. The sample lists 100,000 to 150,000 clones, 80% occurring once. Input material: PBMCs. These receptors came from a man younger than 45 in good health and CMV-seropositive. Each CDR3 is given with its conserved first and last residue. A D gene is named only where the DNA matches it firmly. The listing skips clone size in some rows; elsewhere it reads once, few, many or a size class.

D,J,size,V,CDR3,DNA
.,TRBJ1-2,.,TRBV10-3,CAITTDKYYGYTF,TGTGCCATCACCACCGACAAGTACTATGGCTACACCTTC
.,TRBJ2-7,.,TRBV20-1,CSATPSYEQYF,TGCAGTGCTACCCCGAGCTACGAGCAGTACTTC
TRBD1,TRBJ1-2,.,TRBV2,CASSEYRGAVDGYTF,TGTGCCAGCAGTGAATACAGGGGCGCAGTCGATGGCTACACCTTC
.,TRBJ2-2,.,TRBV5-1,CASSLRQGHAELFF,TGCGCCAGCAGCTTGCGGCAGGGCCACGCGGAGCTGTTTTTT
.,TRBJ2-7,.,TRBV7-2,CASSILVKGYEQYF,TGTGCCAGCAGCATACTAGTTAAGGGATACGAGCAGTACTTC
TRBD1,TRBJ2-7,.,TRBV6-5,CASSLGGTGGYEQYF,TGTGCCAGCAGCCTCGGGGGGACAGGGGGATACGAGCAGTACTTC
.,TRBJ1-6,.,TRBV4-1,CASSQDVRLRRRNSPLHF,TGCGCCAGCAGCCAAGATGTTAGGTTACGACGGAGAAATTCACCCCTCCACTTT
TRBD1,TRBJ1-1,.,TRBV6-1,CASSESSAPGQGREAFF,TGTGCCAGCAGTGAAAGTTCCGCTCCCGGACAGGGGCGTGAAGCTTTCTTT
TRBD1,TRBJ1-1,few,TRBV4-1,CASSPLMTGENTEAFF,TGCGCCAGCAGTCCCCTCATGACAGGGGAGAACACTGAAGCTTTCTTT
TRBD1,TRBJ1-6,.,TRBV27,CASSLSDRDSPLHF,TGTGCCAGCAGTTTATCCGACAGGGACTCACCCCTCCACTTT
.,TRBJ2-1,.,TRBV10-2,CAISQDSGVHEQFF,TGCGCCATCTCCCAGGATTCAGGGGTCCATGAGCAGTTCTTC
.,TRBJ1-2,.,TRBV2,CASSKEKGYGYTF,TGTGCCAGCAGTAAAGAGAAGGGGTATGGCTACACCTTC
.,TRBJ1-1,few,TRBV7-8,CASSLLQGFDTEAFF,TGTGCCAGCAGCTTACTTCAGGGTTTCGACACTGAAGCTTTCTTT
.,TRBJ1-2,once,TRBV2,CASSETGSPYGYTF,TGTGCCAGCAGCGAAACAGGGAGTCCCTATGGCTACACCTTC
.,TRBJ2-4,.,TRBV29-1,CSGKQGGPGGIQYF,TGCAGCGGGAAACAGGGGGGGCCGGGGGGCATTCAGTACTTC
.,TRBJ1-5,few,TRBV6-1,CASRERGNQPQHF,TGTGCCAGCAGGGAAAGAGGCAATCAGCCCCAGCATTTT
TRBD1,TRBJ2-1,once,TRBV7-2,CASSTYRGNNEQFF,TGTGCCAGCAGCACCTACAGGGGAAACAATGAGCAGTTCTTC
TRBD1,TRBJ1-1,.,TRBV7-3,CASSPSGGANTEAFF,TGTGCCAGCAGCCCCTCAGGGGGAGCGAACACTGAAGCTTTCTTT
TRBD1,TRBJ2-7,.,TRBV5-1,CASSGIGQGDEQYF,TGCGCCAGCAGCGGGATCGGACAGGGAGACGAGCAGTACTTC
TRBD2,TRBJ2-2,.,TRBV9,CASSGRREGWTGELFF,TGTGCCAGCAGCGGGCGCCGGGAGGGGTGGACCGGGGAGCTGTTTTTT
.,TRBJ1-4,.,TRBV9,CASSSPTGEKLFF,TGTGCCAGCAGCTCCCCAACAGGTGAAAAACTGTTTTTT
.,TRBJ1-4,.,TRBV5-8,CASSWGATNEKLFF,TGTGCCAGCAGCTGGGGAGCAACTAATGAAAAACTGTTTTTT
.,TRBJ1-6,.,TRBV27,CASSRRQPDSPLHF,TGTGCCAGCAGTCGAAGACAGCCAGATTCACCCCTCCACTTT
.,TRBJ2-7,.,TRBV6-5,CASSRRQDSYEQYF,TGTGCCAGCAGTCGGCGGCAGGACTCCTACGAGCAGTACTTC
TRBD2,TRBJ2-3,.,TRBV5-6,CASSPLLAGGGYLTDTQYF,TGTGCCAGCAGCCCCTTGCTAGCGGGGGGGGGATACCTCACAGATACGCAGTATTTT
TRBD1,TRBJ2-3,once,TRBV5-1,CASSLGTGASPTDTQYF,TGCGCCAGCAGCTTGGGGACAGGGGCCTCTCCCACAGATACGCAGTATTTT
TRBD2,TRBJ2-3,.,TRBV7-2,CASSLIGGLATDTQYF,TGTGCCAGCAGCCTCATCGGGGGACTAGCGACAGATACGCAGTATTTT
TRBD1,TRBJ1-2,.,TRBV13,CASSLVRRGPNYGYTF,TGTGCCAGCAGCTTAGTACGCAGGGGGCCTAACTATGGCTACACCTTC
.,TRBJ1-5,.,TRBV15,CATSTLNQPQHF,TGTGCCACCAGCACCCTAAATCAGCCCCAGCATTTT
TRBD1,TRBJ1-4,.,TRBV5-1,CASSSGQGLPNEKLFF,TGCGCCAGCAGCTCGGGACAGGGGCTCCCTAATGAAAAACTGTTTTTT
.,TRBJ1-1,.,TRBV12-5,CASGSSPGDRATEAFF,TGTGCTAGTGGTTCTTCACCGGGAGACCGTGCGACTGAAGCTTTCTTT
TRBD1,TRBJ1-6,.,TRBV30,CAWSRDSVSSPLHF,TGTGCCTGGAGTCGGGACAGTGTGAGCTCACCCCTCCACTTT
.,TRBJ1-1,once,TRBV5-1,CASSLDRVMGEAFF,TGCGCCAGCAGCTTGGATCGGGTCATGGGTGAAGCTTTCTTT
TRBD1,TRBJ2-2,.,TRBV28,CATMGQGSVGELFF,TGTGCCACTATGGGACAGGGAAGTGTCGGGGAGCTGTTTTTT
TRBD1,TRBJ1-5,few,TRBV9,CASSAGTGGSQPQHF,TGTGCCAGCAGCGCCGGGACAGGGGGCTCTCAGCCCCAGCATTTT
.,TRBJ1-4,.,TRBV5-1,CASSPTGLNEKLFF,TGCGCCAGCAGCCCTACAGGGCTTAATGAAAAACTGTTTTTT
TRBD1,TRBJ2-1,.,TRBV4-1,CASSQVGQGASEQFF,TGCGCCAGCAGCCAAGTGGGACAGGGGGCTAGTGAGCAGTTCTTC
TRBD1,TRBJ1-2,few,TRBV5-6,CASSLLDRGANYGYTF,TGTGCCAGCAGCTTATTGGACAGGGGAGCTAACTATGGCTACACCTTC